This section outlines one TCR beta chain sequence together with its context. As yet, its antigen is unknown. Generated by immunoSEQ multiplex PCR, the TCRdb table keeps only in-frame clones and is missing some. Of around 100,000 clones listed, approximately 91% are singletons. This sample is drawn from a study of T cell responses to AZD1222 COVID-19 vaccine. Findings of the study overall: Repertoires were sampled only after the peak T cell response. Two doses of AZD1222 preceded a rise in Spike-specific TCR breadth and depth. Only 5 or 6 individuals given AZD1222 were seropositive at baseline.

This clonotype was obtained from an adult in good health. The sequenced sample was peripheral blood, obtained on day 0 of AZD1222 vaccination.

The CDR3: CASSLVSQETQYF. The CDR3 DNA follows: TGTGCCAGCAGTTTGGTTAGCCAGGAGACCCAGTACTTC. The chain uses TRBV12-3 or TRBV12-4 and TRBJ2-5; no definite D call. The V and J ends lost 3 bases and 5 bases respectively, with 10 bases between them. The CDR3 sequence is 13 residues long.